These T cell receptor beta chains were read from a single sample in a study of post-analysis software for immune sequencing data. Each CDR3 protein is one row after TCRdb ran MiXCR on the PCR reads. Of hundreds of thousands of distinct CDR3 sequences listed, 25% to 30% are singletons. The specimen sequenced was blood. These receptors were taken from a girl aged 5 to 17 with multiple sclerosis. CDR3s include the opening cysteine and the closing phenylalanine or tryptophan. The order of the fields is V gene, J gene, D gene, clone size, CDR3 DNA, CDR3 protein. A D gene is named only where the DNA matches it firmly. For some rows the clone size is stated as once, few or many, or as a class when expanded; others skip it.

TRBV12-3/TRBV12-4	TRBJ1-2	TRBD1	few	TGTGCCAGCAGCCCTTTCGGACAGGGGGGCTATGGCTACACCTTC	CASSPFGQGGYGYTF
TRBV7-8	TRBJ2-1	TRBD2	few	TGTGCCAGCAGCTTAGTGGTCGGGGGGGCCAGCGACAATGAGCAGTTCTTC	CASSLVVGGASDNEQFF
TRBV7-2	TRBJ2-3	NA	few	TGTGCCAGCAGCCGACAGGAAGGTGGGACAGATACGCAGTATTTT	CASSRQEGGTDTQYF
TRBV11-3	TRBJ2-1	NA	NA	TGTGCCAGCAGCTTAGATAATGGGGGACCTAGTTACAATGAGCAGTTCTTC	CASSLDNGGPSYNEQFF
TRBV6-2/TRBV6-3	TRBJ2-7	NA	few	TGTGCCAGCAAAAGCGGAGGGGCACACTCCTACGAGCAGTACTTC	CASKSGGAHSYEQYF
TRBV6-5	TRBJ2-2	TRBD1	NA	TGTGCCAGCAGTTACCCCACAGGGGTTCGATTTGAGCTGTTTTTT	CASSYPTGVRFELFF
TRBV20-1	TRBJ1-2	TRBD1	few	TGCAGTGCTAGTACGCCTGGGGCAGGGGGTCGGGGCTACACCTTC	CSASTPGAGGRGYTF
TRBV4-1	TRBJ2-5	NA	NA	TGCGCCAGCAGCCAAGTGGTGGGCCTAGGGGAGACCCAGTACTTC	CASSQVVGLGETQYF
TRBV7-9	TRBJ2-3	TRBD2	few	TGTGCCAGCAGCTTAGTAGCGGGAGTAGGAGATACGCAGTATTTT	CASSLVAGVGDTQYF
TRBV20-1	TRBJ1-5	NA	NA	TGCAGTGCTAGCGGCCGGAGCAATCAGCCCCAGCATTTT	CSASGRSNQPQHF
TRBV28	TRBJ2-7	TRBD2	few	TGTGCCAGCAGTCTGCGGACTAGCGGGAGGGCCTACGAGCAGTACTTC	CASSLRTSGRAYEQYF
TRBV6-1	TRBJ2-7	NA	NA	TGTGCCAGCAGTGAATTGCGGACCTCCTACGAGCAGTACTTC	CASSELRTSYEQYF
TRBV11-2	TRBJ2-1	NA	NA	TGTGCCAGCAGCTTAGGGCTCCCCACTGGGAATGAGCAGTTCTTC	CASSLGLPTGNEQFF
TRBV7-2	TRBJ1-5	TRBD1	NA	TGTGTCAGCAGCAGGGGGGGGGTGCAGCCCCAGCATTTT	CVSSRGGVQPQHF
TRBV29-1	TRBJ1-1	NA	few	TGCAGCGTTGGGACAGCGTCGGACACTGAAGCTTTCTTT	CSVGTASDTEAFF
TRBV4-3	TRBJ2-5	NA	NA	TGCGCCAGCAGCCAAGAGTTAGCTACTGAGACCCAGTACTTC	CASSQELATETQYF
TRBV20-1	TRBJ2-5	TRBD2	NA	TGCAGTGCTGGCGGGAGTATCGAGACCCAGTACTTC	CSAGGSIETQYF
TRBV4-1	TRBJ2-1	TRBD2	few	TGCGCCAGCAGCCCCCCCGGGGCTAGCGGGACTAGTGAGCAGTTCTTC	CASSPPGASGTSEQFF
TRBV29-1	TRBJ1-2	TRBD1	many	TGCAGCGTTGAGGGCAGAGGACAGGGCTATGGCTACACCTTC	CSVEGRGQGYGYTF
TRBV6-5	TRBJ1-4	NA	NA	TGTGCCAGCAGTTCAGCACAGCGTAATGAAAAACTGTTTTTT	CASSSAQRNEKLFF
TRBV6-5	TRBJ1-5	NA	few	TGTGCCAGCAGCCGGAGCGGGGGCAATCAGCCCCAGCATTTT	CASSRSGGNQPQHF
TRBV7-2	TRBJ2-6	TRBD1	NA	TGTGCCAGCAGCTCAAGACAGGGAAACACTGGGGCCAACGTCCTGACTTTC	CASSSRQGNTGANVLTF
TRBV15	TRBJ2-3	NA	NA	TGTGCCACCAGCAGCGGCTACAAAAGTTTACAGTATTTT	CATSSGYKSLQYF